This T cell receptor beta chain stems from a study of vaccination and CD4 T cells after COVID-19. Background on the study: Overlapping spike peptides served as the stimulus for the cells. These peptides came from SARS-CoV-2 and from the common cold coronaviruses HCoV-NL63, HCoV-OC43 and HCoV-229E.

The CDR3 extends over 14 amino acids. The germline gives CDR1 SGHRS, CDR2 YFSETQ. The ends were cut back, 4 bases at V and 5 bases at J, with 14 bases in the middle. This clonotype is categorized as medium-sized. What it recognizes is unknown. This sample's treatment: approximately 9-day PBMC culture with coronavirus spike peptide pools or control peptides (ViraFEST assay). Cultured CD4+ T cell DNA underwent sequencing with the Oncomine TCR Beta short-read assay. TCRdb passed the PCR reads through MiXCR, listing each CDR3 protein once. The sample records fewer than 9,500 distinct CDR3 sequences, about 49% being singletons.

What was sequenced was CD4+ T cells from blood, cultured in vitro. This chain connects TRBV5-1 to TRBJ2-3; D gene unclear. The TCR was taken from a human donor who had recovered from COVID-19. CDR3 sequence reads: CASSLGPMEDTQYF. The DNA for the CDR3 is TGCGCCAGCAGCCTCGGGCCCATGGAAGATACGCAGTATTTT.